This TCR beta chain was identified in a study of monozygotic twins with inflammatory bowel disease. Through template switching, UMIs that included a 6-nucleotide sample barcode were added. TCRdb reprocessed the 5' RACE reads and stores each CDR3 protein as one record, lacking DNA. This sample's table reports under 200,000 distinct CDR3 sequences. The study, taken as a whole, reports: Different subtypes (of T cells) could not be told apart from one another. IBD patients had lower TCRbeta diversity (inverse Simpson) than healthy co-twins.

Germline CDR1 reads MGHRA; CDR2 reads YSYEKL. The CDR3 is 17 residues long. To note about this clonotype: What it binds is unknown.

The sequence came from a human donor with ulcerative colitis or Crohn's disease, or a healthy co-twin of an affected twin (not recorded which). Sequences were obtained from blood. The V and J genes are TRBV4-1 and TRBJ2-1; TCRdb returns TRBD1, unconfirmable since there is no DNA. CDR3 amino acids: CASSRVRQGYSYNEQFF.